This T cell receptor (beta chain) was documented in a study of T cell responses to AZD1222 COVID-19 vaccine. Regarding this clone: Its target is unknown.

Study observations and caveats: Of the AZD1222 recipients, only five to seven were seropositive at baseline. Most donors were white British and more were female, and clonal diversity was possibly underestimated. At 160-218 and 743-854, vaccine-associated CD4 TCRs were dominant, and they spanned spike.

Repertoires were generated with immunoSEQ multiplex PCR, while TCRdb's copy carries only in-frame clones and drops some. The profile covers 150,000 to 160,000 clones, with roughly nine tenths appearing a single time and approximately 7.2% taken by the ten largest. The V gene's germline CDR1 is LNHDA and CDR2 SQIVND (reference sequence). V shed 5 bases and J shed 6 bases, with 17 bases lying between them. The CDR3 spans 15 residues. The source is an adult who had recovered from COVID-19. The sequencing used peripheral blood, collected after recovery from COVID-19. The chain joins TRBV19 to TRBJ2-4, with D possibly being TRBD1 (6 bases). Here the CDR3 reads CASSPGQGPGNIQYF. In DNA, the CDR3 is TGTGCCAGTAGTCCTGGTCAGGGGCCGGGAAACATTCAGTACTTC.